This T cell receptor (beta chain) was sequenced in a study of blood T cell repertoires in COVID-19. Study summary: Researchers got acute and convalescent COVID-19 samples from the United States, Italy and Spain. The cDNA or gDNA used as material had been derived from T cells, B-cell-depleted T cells, or PBMCs.

Original methodology: Amplification with reference gene primers provided the estimates of nucleated cell counts. Assay used: immunoSEQ multiplex PCR; TCRdb lists only in-frame clones, some missing. V and J calls and clone size come straight from that table; D and trimming were deduced from the DNA. The profile shows about 340,000 clones, under 95% of them singletons. This CDR3 is built from 14 residues. V was pared by 4 bases and J by 5 bases, with 13 bases between. Germline CDR1 LGHDT, CDR2 YNNKEL (reference sequence). Sequencing input: peripheral blood. This sequence joins TRBV3-1 (or the pseudogene TRBV3-2) and TRBJ2-3, with a tentative D call TRBD1 (5 bases). This TCR derives from a woman under 30 who had recovered from COVID-19. The CDR3 is CASSPGHPGDTQYF. The DNA for the CDR3 is TGTGCCAGCAGCCCCGGACACCCCGGAGATACGCAGTATTTT.